These 27 T cell receptor beta chains came from one sample sequenced in a study of T-cell reconstitution after alpha-beta-depleted transplantation in children. The TCRbeta library was prepared with unique molecular identifiers. One entry per CDR3 protein, called by TCRdb with MiXCR from the PCR reads. This sample has over 90,000 distinct CDR3 sequences, with 4.5% to 7.5% found just once. The sample was PBMCs, mostly from graft donor cells, taken 60 days after TCRalphabeta/CD19-depleted stem cell transplant. These TCRs come from a female patient aged 2 to 10 who had a stem cell transplant for Fanconi anemia, so the T cells may come from the graft donor.

This clonotype was observed many times. The J gene is TRBJ1-1, the V gene TRBV20-1; 8 bases fit TRBD1. The junction had 9 bases not matched to a gene; V was cut back by 1 base and J by 5 bases. CDR3 length equals 15 residues. Looked up from germline, CDR1 is DFQATT and CDR2 is SNEGSKA (reference sequence). This chain's CDR3 is CSARVTQGAGTEAFF. The CDR3 region has the DNA TGCAGTGCTAGAGTTACTCAGGGGGCTGGTACTGAAGCTTTCTTT.

This clonotype was recorded at least ten times. The J gene is TRBJ2-2, the V gene TRBV7-9; D is perhaps TRBD2 (6 bases). Germline-derived CDR1 and CDR2 are SEHNR and FQNEAQ (reference sequence). With 4 bases removed from V and 7 bases from J, the gap between germline ends came to 10 bases. The CDR3 sequence is 13 residues long. The CDR3 region is CASSWRGIGELFF. CDR3 coding DNA: TGTGCCAGCAGCTGGAGGGGAATCGGGGAGCTGTTTTTT.

At least ten counts were recorded for this clonotype. The rearrangement links TRBV11-1 to TRBJ2-7; D may correspond to TRBD1 or TRBD2 (5 bases each). This CDR3 region has 22 residues. V lost 0 bases to trimming and J lost 6 bases, with 36 bases between them. The germline CDR1 and CDR2 sequences are SGHAT and FQDESV (reference sequence). The CDR3 DNA sequence: TGTGCCAGCAGCTTAGCGAGATGTCGGGGCTCAAAGCCCAGAAGCCTCTTTTGCGAGCAGTACTTC. This translates into CASSLARCRGSKPRSLFCEQYF.

This chain connects TRBV7-3 to TRBJ2-3; tentatively, D is TRBD2 (5 bases). Germline CDR1 is SGHTA and CDR2 is FQGTGA. V lost 1 base, J lost 5 bases, and 10 bases lay in between. The CDR3 has 14 residues. This chain's CDR3 is CASSLIPEGDTQYF. Written as DNA, the CDR3 is TGTGCCAGCAGCTTAATTCCAGAGGGAGATACGCAGTATTTT.

This clonotype came up many times. This chain uses TRBV12-3 or TRBV12-4 with TRBJ1-2, with 8 bases matching TRBD1. J gave up 3 bases and V 4 bases, and 1 base lay outside the gene matches. There are 13 residues in the CDR3. CDR3 sequence reads: CASSSDRDYGYTF. The CDR3, as DNA: TGTGCCAGCAGTTCGGACAGGGACTATGGCTACACCTTC.

The rearrangement joins TRBV20-1 to TRBJ2-5; 7 bases line up with TRBD2. With 4 bases clipped from V and 2 bases from J, the junction kept 16 bases outside the gene matches. The CDR3 runs 17 residues. Germline V CDR1 and CDR2: DFQATT, SNEGSKA (reference sequence). The CDR3 loop reads CSANQLTGGYQQETQYF. The DNA of the CDR3 is TGCAGTGCTAACCAGTTGACGGGAGGCTACCAACAAGAGACCCAGTACTTC.

This clonotype has at least ten counts. This chain connects TRBV7-8 to TRBJ2-7; D is possibly TRBD2 (6 bases). Germline loops: CDR1 SGHVS, CDR2 FQNEAQ. Trimming took 1 base from V and 0 from J, leaving 16 bases between them. The CDR3 sequence is 17 residues long. The CDR3 protein is CASSLVMPGLHSYEQYF. Written as DNA, the CDR3 is TGTGCCAGCAGCTTAGTTATGCCGGGACTCCACTCCTACGAGCAGTACTTC.

This clonotype was counted ten times or more. This chain links TRBV18 with TRBJ2-1, with 12 bases that match TRBD2. The germline CDR1 and CDR2 sequences are KGHSH and LQKENI. With V trimmed by 3 bases and J by 1 base, 4 bases remained unmatched. CDR3 length: 17 amino acids. CDR3 nucleotide sequence: TGTGCCAGCTCACCGGCTAGCGGGAGGGTTTCCTACAATGAGCAGTTCTTC. Amino acids: CASSPASGRVSYNEQFF.

This clonotype was counted at least ten times. The chain carries TRBV5-1 and TRBJ2-1; maybe TRBD2 (5 bases). V lost 3 bases to trimming and J lost 7 bases, with 20 bases between them. The CDR3 is 16 amino acids. Germline values: CDR1 SGHRS, CDR2 YFSETQ. The CDR3 spells CASSYFRAGPGNEQFF. In DNA form, the CDR3 reads TGCGCCAGCAGCTACTTTCGAGCAGGTCCGGGGAATGAGCAGTTCTTC.

This clonotype came up many times. The V call is TRBV19, the J call TRBJ2-1, with TRBD1 matching 8 bases. Losses at the gene ends were 3 bases for V and 9 bases for J; bases not matched to a gene: 10. This CDR3 is built from 15 residues. Germline CDR1 reads LNHDA; CDR2 reads SQIVND (reference sequence). CDR3 sequence (DNA): TGTGCCAGTAGTATTGTGGGGACAGGAGCGAGTGAGCAGTTCTTC. Protein: CASSIVGTGASEQFF.

This clonotype was found many times. Because the CDR3's place on the DNA is in doubt, the DNA is left out and the CDR3 is given as listed by TCRdb. This chain links TRBV21-1 with TRBJ2-7; no DNA check was done on the table's D call, TRBD1. TRBV21-1 represents a pseudogene. The CDR3 is 20 residues long, ends included. The CDR3 loop reads CASSKDVIVGRGTAPYEQYF.

This clonotype was detected many times. This chain connects TRBV29-1 to TRBJ2-6; 8 positions agree with TRBD1. CDR3 length equals 15 residues. From germline, CDR1 is SQVTM and CDR2 ANQGSEA. V was clipped by 4 bases and J by 0 bases; unmatched bases: 2. CDR3 nucleotide sequence: TGCAGCGTTGGACAGGGGATCTCTGGGGCCAACGTCCTGACTTTC. Translation gives CSVGQGISGANVLTF.

This clonotype was observed at least ten times. The chain combines TRBV28 with TRBJ1-6, with D possibly matching TRBD1 (5 bases). The CDR3 runs 19 residues. The germline gives CDR1 MDHEN, CDR2 SYDVKM. The V gene lost 6 bases and the J gene lost 1 base, with 22 bases spanning the gap. In DNA form, the CDR3 reads TGTGCCAGCAGCCAACCCCCCTGGGGGGGGATTTCCTATAATTCACCCCTCCACTTT. It specifies CASSQPPWGGISYNSPLHF.

At least ten counts were recorded for this clonotype. The rearrangement joins TRBV18 to TRBJ1-2; D is unresolved. V was trimmed by 3 bases and J by 4 bases, leaving 9 bases between them. In germline, CDR1 is KGHSH, CDR2 LQKENI. The CDR3 has 13 residues. In DNA, the CDR3 is TGTGCCAGCTCACCCCAGGACCTCTATGGCTACACCTTC. Translation: CASSPQDLYGYTF.

In this sample, this clonotype turned up a few times. This chain's CDR3 is CASSSGPLNSYEQYF. The CDR3 nucleotides read TGTGCCAGCAGCTCCGGTCCTCTAAACTCCTACGAGCAGTACTTC. The rearrangement uses TRBV7-2 and TRBJ2-7; no definite D call. The germline V gene encodes CDR1 SGHTA and CDR2 FQGNSA. The CDR3 is 15 residues long. Between the trimmed V and J ends, which lost 4 bases and 0 bases, there was a span of 13 bases.

In this sample, this clonotype turned up many times. The chain joins TRBV18 to TRBJ2-5; no definite D call. Germline V gene data show CDR1 as KGHSH and CDR2 as LQKENI. The CDR3 totals 16 residues. Trimming pared 1 base from V and 5 bases from J, leaving 17 bases between. CDR3 in amino acids: CASSPRLPAIGETQYF. Here the CDR3 DNA reads TGTGCCAGCTCACCACGTCTCCCCGCAATAGGGGAGACCCAGTACTTC.

This clonotype was observed at least ten times. The chain recombines TRBV6-4 with TRBJ2-2, with D possibly TRBD1 on 5 matching bases. CDR3 size: 13 residues. Trimming took off 9 bases at V and 7 bases at J, with 15 bases between the two ends. Germline CDR1 reads MRHNA; CDR2 reads SNTAGT. The CDR3 DNA follows: TGTGCCAGTAGCAGGGATAGATTCGGGGAGCTGTTTTTT. It is translated as CASSRDRFGELFF.

The CDR3, as DNA: TGCAGCGTTTCTCTGGGGGAGAACTATGGCTACACCTTC. The encoded protein is CSVSLGENYGYTF. The chain carries TRBV29-1 and TRBJ1-2; TRBD1 is a possible D gene (5 bases). Germline loops: CDR1 SQVTM, CDR2 ANQGSEA. The CDR3 has 13 amino acids. Trimming stripped 5 bases from V and 2 bases from J, with 12 bases between.

The rearrangement links TRBV10-3 to TRBJ1-2, with 9 nucleotides matching TRBD1. Germline V gene data show CDR1 as ENHRY and CDR2 as SYGVKD. This CDR3 region has 12 residues. Trimming took 7 bases from V and 9 from J; bases not matched to a gene: 6. The chain's CDR3 is CAINAGQGRYTF. Here the CDR3 DNA reads TGTGCCATCAACGCCGGACAGGGGCGCTACACCTTC.

Many counts were recorded for this clonotype. This chain uses TRBV2 with TRBJ2-1, with 9 bases that match TRBD2. This CDR3 contains 16 residues. The germline gives CDR1 SNHLY, CDR2 FYNNEI. V lost 0 bases to trimming and J lost 6 bases; unmatched junction nucleotides: 6. The CDR3 here is CASSEALLAGTNEQFF. CDR3 bases: TGTGCCAGCAGTGAAGCGCTTCTAGCGGGGACCAATGAGCAGTTCTTC.

This clonotype appeared many times. The chain carries TRBV28 and TRBJ1-5; 9 bases fit TRBD1. CDR1 and CDR2 from the germline V gene are MDHEN and SYDVKM. The V and J ends lost 4 bases and 5 bases, in that order; junction bases with no gene match: 6. This CDR3 is 15 amino acids long. For the CDR3, the DNA is TGTGCCAGCAGTTCTACCGGGACAGGGTATCAGCCCCAGCATTTT. Translated, it gives CASSSTGTGYQPQHF.

The table lists this clonotype with many counts. This rearrangement joins TRBV29-1 to TRBJ2-7; 9 bases agree with TRBD1. Per the germline V gene, CDR1 is SQVTM and CDR2 is ANQGSEA. This CDR3 has 13 residues. The V and J ends lost 1 base and 5 bases, in that order; junction bases with no gene match: 3. CDR3 nucleotide sequence: TGCAGCGTTGAAGGGACAGGGGTGCACGAGCAGTACTTC. Its translation: CSVEGTGVHEQYF.

This clonotype was detected many times. V usage is TRBV12-3 or TRBV12-4 and J usage is TRBJ2-6, with D tentatively TRBD1 (6 bases). CDR3 size: 15 residues. V dropped 4 bases and J dropped 4 bases, with 11 bases sitting between them. CDR3 DNA: TGTGCCAGCAGTTCAGGGGCCTGGGGGGCCAACGTCCTGACTTTC. Translated: CASSSGAWGANVLTF.

V usage is TRBV3-1 and J usage is TRBJ1-4; TRBD1 matches at 7 bases. CDR3 size: 18 residues. Unmatched junction bases numbered 14, after V lost 4 bases and J lost 3 bases. Germline loops: CDR1 LGHDT, CDR2 YNNKEL (reference sequence). This CDR3 is CASSREGGLDLPNEKLFF. DNA of the CDR3: TGTGCCAGCAGCCGTGAAGGGGGCCTGGACCTACCTAATGAAAAACTGTTTTTT.

The V call is TRBV12-3 or TRBV12-4, the J call TRBJ2-7; D is perhaps TRBD2 (5 bases). Trimming removed 6 bases at V and 0 bases at J, with 12 bases between. CDR3 length equals 14 residues. CDR3 residues: CASSRTGPSYEQYF. DNA of the CDR3: TGTGCCAGCAGCCGGACTGGGCCCTCCTACGAGCAGTACTTC.

This chain uses TRBV7-9 with TRBJ2-7, with D perhaps TRBD2 (5 bases). The V gene's germline CDR1 is SEHNR and CDR2 FQNEAQ (reference sequence). The CDR3 length is 15 residues. With 4 bases removed from V and 3 bases from J, the gap between germline ends came to 16 bases. The DNA for the CDR3 is TGTGCCAGCAGCTCCCCCCTAGCCAGCTACTACGAGCAGTACTTC. Its protein product is CASSSPLASYYEQYF.

This clonotype was recorded many times. CDR3 protein: CASSFQFSTFDTQYF. In DNA form, the CDR3 reads TGCGCCAGCAGCTTCCAATTTTCGACGTTCGATACGCAGTATTTT. The chain couples TRBV5-1 to TRBJ2-3, with D unresolved. V was trimmed by 2 bases and J by 6 bases, leaving 16 bases between them. There are 15 residues in the CDR3. CDR1 is SGHRS and CDR2 is YFSETQ in the germline V gene. The whole variable domain, remainder taken from reference TRBV5-1 and TRBJ2-3, is KAGVTQTPRYLIKTRGQQVTLSCSPISGHRSVSWYQQTPGQGLQFLFEYFSETQRNKGNFPGRFSGRQFSNSRSEMNVSTLELGDSALYLCASSFQFSTFDTQYFGPGTRLTVL.